The 25 T cell receptor beta chains reported below all come from one sample, sequenced in a study of response to subunit inactivated influenza vaccine. TCRdb reprocessed the RT-PCR reads with MiXCR, giving one entry per CDR3 protein. The data contain about 480,000 distinct CDR3 sequences, around 9.9% of them singletons. The material sequenced was PBMCs from blood, taken 45 days after vaccination. These receptors all stem from a man aged 50 to 59 who received an inactivated influenza vaccine.

This clonotype has just a few counts. The V call is TRBV28, the J call TRBJ1-1; possibly TRBD1 for D (5 bases). Trimming left V 5 bases short and J 2 bases short, with 12 bases between. The germline gives CDR1 MDHEN, CDR2 SYDVKM. CDR3 length: 14 residues. This CDR3 is CASSPTQGNTEAFF. The CDR3 region has the DNA TGTGCCAGCAGTCCAACCCAGGGTAACACTGAAGCTTTCTTT.

This clonotype was found a few times. The V gene is TRBV6-2 or TRBV6-3, the J gene TRBJ1-5; perhaps TRBD1 as D (6 bases). In germline, CDR1 is MNHEY, CDR2 SVGEGT. The CDR3 loop spans 16 amino acids. Trimming removed 0 bases at V and 3 bases at J, with 12 bases between. As DNA, the CDR3 is TGTGCCAGCAGTTACTCTGGGGGCAGAGACAATCAGCCCCAGCATTTT. This encodes CASSYSGGRDNQPQHF.

The CDR3 DNA reads as TGCAGTGCTAGAGCGGGAGGGACTAGCGGGAGAAATGAGCAGTTCTTC. It codes for CSARAGGTSGRNEQFF. The chain uses TRBV20-1 and TRBJ2-1, with 14 bases fitting TRBD2. From germline, CDR1 is DFQATT and CDR2 SNEGSKA (reference sequence). With 1 base clipped from V and 7 bases from J, the junction kept 6 bases outside the gene matches. The CDR3 has 16 residues.

This rearrangement joins TRBV27 to TRBJ1-2; perhaps TRBD1 as D (5 bases). CDR1 and CDR2 from the germline V gene are MNHEY and SMNVEV (reference sequence). Trimming stripped 6 bases from V and 5 bases from J, with 16 bases between. The CDR3 consists of 14 residues. The CDR3 region has the DNA TGTGCCAGCAGCAGAACAGGCCGCCCATATGGCTACACCTTC. It codes for CASSRTGRPYGYTF.

This clonotype came up a few times. The genes are TRBV20-1 and TRBJ2-1; 9 positions match TRBD2. Germline V gene lookup returns CDR1 DFQATT and CDR2 SNEGSKA (reference sequence). V lost 2 bases, J lost 8 bases, and 7 bases stayed unmatched. The CDR3 runs 14 residues. CDR3 in amino acids: CSARSRGGLDEQFF. DNA of the CDR3: TGCAGTGCTAGATCGCGGGGGGGCCTGGATGAGCAGTTCTTC.

In this sample, this clonotype turned up many times. The V and J genes are TRBV7-9 and TRBJ2-5; TRBD2 matches at 10 bases. The germline V gene encodes CDR1 SEHNR and CDR2 FQNEAQ (reference sequence). The CDR3 extends over 17 amino acids. V lost 2 bases and J lost 5; bases outside the gene matches: 11. CDR3 sequence (DNA): TGTGCCAGCAGCTTAAGGGCTAGCGGGAGAGGTCTGGAGACCCAGTACTTC. As protein: CASSLRASGRGLETQYF.

This clonotype was seen many times. The chain uses TRBV12-3 or TRBV12-4 and TRBJ1-2, with D tentatively TRBD1 (6 bases). The CDR3 contains 15 residues. The V gene lost 5 bases and the J gene lost 2 bases, with 15 bases spanning the gap. CDR3 loop: CASSPQGTGNYGYTF. The CDR3, as DNA: TGTGCCAGCAGTCCACAGGGCACAGGGAACTATGGCTACACCTTC.

This clonotype was counted only a few times. The chain is built from TRBV25-1 and TRBJ2-5; D remains unclear. V lost 1 base, J lost 3 bases, and 9 bases lay in between. The CDR3 consists of 14 residues. Germline CDR1 and CDR2: MGHDK and SYGVNS. Here the CDR3 reads CASSEFVLEETQYF. The CDR3 coding sequence is TGTGCCAGCAGTGAATTTGTGTTAGAAGAGACCCAGTACTTC.

The chain combines TRBV12-3 or TRBV12-4 with TRBJ1-6; a possible D gene is TRBD1 (5 bases). Trimming left V 3 bases short and J 7 bases short, with 13 bases between. This CDR3 is 15 amino acids long. In nucleotides, the CDR3 is TGTGCCAGCAGTTTGGGGGGATGGGGGAATTCACCCCTCCACTTT. Translated, it gives CASSLGGWGNSPLHF.

This clonotype was seen many times. The rearrangement links TRBV24-1 to TRBJ2-1; the D is unclear. Germline V gives CDR1 KGHDR, CDR2 SFDVKD. This CDR3 contains 17 residues. V lost 3 bases to trimming and J lost 2 bases, with 16 bases between them. The CDR3, as DNA: TGTGCCACCAGTGATCCCGCCGTTGCGCAGACCTACAATGAGCAGTTCTTC. The encoded protein is CATSDPAVAQTYNEQFF.

The chain uses TRBV6-1 and TRBJ2-1; 7 bases agree with TRBD2. The CDR3 has 16 amino acids. Germline CDR1 reads MNHNS; CDR2 reads SASEGT. Trimming took 5 bases from V and 7 from J; bases not matched to a gene: 14. This CDR3 is CASSQSVGGVRNEQFF. CDR3 sequence (DNA): TGTGCCAGCAGTCAAAGCGTGGGGGGGGTTCGGAATGAGCAGTTCTTC.

This clonotype was counted many times. The chain links TRBV12-3 or TRBV12-4 to TRBJ2-5; the match to TRBD1 covers 7 bases. Germline trimming cut 5 bases from V and 2 bases from J; bases unmatched to any gene: 8. The CDR3 runs to 15 residues. This chain's CDR3 is CASSRLGTVQETQYF. The CDR3 DNA sequence: TGTGCCAGCAGTCGCCTAGGGACAGTACAAGAGACCCAGTACTTC.

This clonotype was seen a few times. The chain recombines TRBV7-8 with TRBJ2-1; weak D call: TRBD2 (5 bases). Germline CDR1 reads SGHVS; CDR2 reads FQNEAQ. Trimming shortened V by 2 bases and J by 4 bases, and 15 bases separated the two germline ends. The CDR3 length is 16 residues. CDR3 sequence (DNA): TGTGCCAGCAGCTTATCGCGGGTCAGGCCATACAATGAGCAGTTCTTC. It is translated as CASSLSRVRPYNEQFF.

This clonotype was counted a few times. The chain joins TRBV6-1 to TRBJ2-2; TRBD2 agrees at 16 bases. Germline trimming cut 7 bases from V and 7 bases from J; bases unmatched to any gene: 15. This CDR3 comprises 19 residues. Germline loops: CDR1 MNHNS, CDR2 SASEGT. CDR3 DNA: TGTGCCAGCACCCCTACCCCGGGACTAGCGGGGGGGCAGGTCGGGGAGCTGTTTTTT. This encodes CASTPTPGLAGGQVGELFF.

The rearrangement joins TRBV20-1 to TRBJ1-6, with D possibly being TRBD1 (5 bases). Per the germline V gene, CDR1 is DFQATT and CDR2 is SNEGSKA (reference sequence). The V end was cut by 3 bases, the J end by 8 bases, with 11 bases between. CDR3 length equals 13 residues. The CDR3 sequence is CSASEGNDSPLHF. In DNA form, the CDR3 reads TGCAGTGCTAGTGAGGGGAATGATTCACCCCTCCACTTT.

This clonotype showed up just a few times. V usage is TRBV6-1 and J usage is TRBJ2-1; the match to TRBD1 covers 9 bases. The CDR3 has 16 residues. Germline V gene sequence: CDR1 MNHNS, CDR2 SASEGT. The V segment lost 1 base and the J segment 7 bases; nucleotides outside the gene matches: 8. The CDR3 DNA reads as TGTGCCAGCAGTGAAGTCGATGGGACAGGGTGGAATGAGCAGTTCTTC. It translates to CASSEVDGTGWNEQFF.

This clonotype was detected many times. This chain links TRBV20-1 with TRBJ1-1, with D possibly matching TRBD1 (6 bases). Germline V lookup: CDR1 DFQATT, CDR2 SNEGSKA (reference sequence). The CDR3 totals 14 residues. Trimming shortened V by 1 base and J by 0 bases, and 9 bases separated the two germline ends. DNA of the CDR3: TGCAGTGCTAGAGGGACAGACTTGAACACTGAAGCTTTCTTT. Translated, it gives CSARGTDLNTEAFF.

This clonotype came up a few times. The V gene is TRBV19, the J gene TRBJ2-1, with 10 positions matching TRBD2. Germline trimming cut 4 bases from V and 4 bases from J; bases unmatched to any gene: 7. This CDR3 spans 16 amino acids. Germline-derived CDR1 and CDR2 are LNHDA and SQIVND (reference sequence). The CDR3 region has the DNA TGTGCCAGTAGTAACCTAGCGGGGGTAGTGTACAATGAGCAGTTCTTC. Translating it yields CASSNLAGVVYNEQFF.

The table lists this clonotype with a few counts. The rearrangement links TRBV27 to TRBJ2-7; D may be TRBD1 (6 bases). Trimming removed 6 bases from V and 6 bases from J, with 21 bases in between. The CDR3 totals 15 residues. The germline V gene encodes CDR1 MNHEY and CDR2 SMNVEV (reference sequence). CDR3 DNA: TGTGCCAGCAGGAAACCAGGGGCTTCTGGCTTCGAGCAGTACTTC. This encodes CASRKPGASGFEQYF.

This clonotype was counted only a few times. The gene calls are TRBV15 and TRBJ2-4; 12 positions match TRBD2. The trim removed 0 bases at V and 8 bases at J, leaving 8 bases unmatched. The length of the CDR3 is 17 residues. Germline V gene data show CDR1 as LNHNV and CDR2 as YYDKDF (reference sequence). The CDR3 reads CATSRDRLAGGTHIQYF. The CDR3 DNA reads as TGTGCCACCAGCAGAGACCGTCTAGCGGGAGGGACGCACATTCAGTACTTC.

The table lists this clonotype with a few counts. V and J are TRBV6-4 and TRBJ2-2; D unresolved. The germline CDR1 and CDR2 sequences are MRHNA and SNTAGT. The ends were cut back, 0 bases at V and 1 base at J, with 9 bases in the middle. This CDR3 spans 16 amino acids. Here the CDR3 reads CASSDSHGKNTGELFF. CDR3 nucleotide sequence: TGTGCCAGCAGTGACTCGCACGGAAAGAACACCGGGGAGCTGTTTTTT.

A few counts support this clonotype. The genes are TRBV4-1 and TRBJ2-5; tentatively, D is TRBD2 (6 bases). Germline V CDR1 and CDR2: MGHRA, YSYEKL. V was shortened by 0 bases and J by 5 bases, with 10 bases between the two germline ends. The CDR3 has 14 amino acids. CDR3 nucleotide sequence: TGCGCCAGCAGCCAAGAGGAGACTAGGGAGACCCAGTACTTC. Translation: CASSQEETRETQYF.

This clonotype was detected ten times or more. This chain connects TRBV7-2 to TRBJ2-3, with TRBD2 identical over 12 bases. The CDR3 is made up of 15 amino acids. J gave up 2 bases and V 5 bases, and 2 bases lay outside the gene matches. The germline gives CDR1 SGHTA, CDR2 FQGNSA. CDR3 DNA sequence: TGTGCCAGCAGCACTAGCGGGGGGTTCACAGATACGCAGTATTTT. Protein product: CASSTSGGFTDTQYF.

This clonotype was counted only a few times. The CDR3 spells CASSRVGLAGDARETQYF. The DNA of the CDR3 is TGCGCCAGCTCGCGTGTGGGACTAGCGGGGGACGCCAGAGAGACCCAGTACTTC. This chain uses TRBV10-1 with TRBJ2-5, with 14 bases aligning to TRBD2. The CDR3 extends over 18 amino acids. Per the germline V gene, CDR1 is WNHNN and CDR2 is SYGVQD (reference sequence). With 8 bases clipped from V and 4 bases from J, the junction kept 15 bases outside the gene matches.

This clonotype was counted a few times. V and J are TRBV12-3 or TRBV12-4 and TRBJ2-7; D tentatively fits TRBD1 or TRBD2 (5 bases each). The V gene lost 1 base and the J gene lost 9 bases, with 13 bases spanning the gap. This CDR3 contains 13 residues. CDR3 DNA: TGTGCCAGCAGTTTAGATAACCGGGGCCCGCAGTACTTC. Translating it yields CASSLDNRGPQYF.